Following are 25 T cell receptor beta chains from one sample sequenced in a study of blood T cells in healthy people across ages. Using a J-beta primer mix together with a sample-barcoded 5' primer, a second PCR was run for roughly 6 to 12 cycles. From the 5' RACE reads, TCRdb called clonotypes with MiXCR, one entry per CDR3 protein. The table records hundreds of thousands of distinct CDR3 sequences, approximately 21% of them present only once. Sequenced input: blood. These receptors all come from a man between 65 and 85 years old in good health.

The rearrangement joins TRBV6-6 to TRBJ2-2, with TRBD2 matching 12 bases. Germline CDR1 and CDR2: MNHNY and SVGAGI (reference sequence). This CDR3 has 16 residues. The V gene end was trimmed by 4 bases and the J gene end by 5 bases; junction bases not matched to a gene: 5. The CDR3 DNA reads as TGTGCCAGCAGTTTCGGACTAGCGGGATGGACCGGGGAGCTGTTTTTT. Protein sequence: CASSFGLAGWTGELFF.

The chain links TRBV6-5 to TRBJ2-1; possibly TRBD1 for D (5 bases). Germline assignment: CDR1 MNHEY and CDR2 SVGAGI. This CDR3 is 12 amino acids long. Trimming removed 6 bases from V and 9 bases from J, with 12 bases in between. In nucleotides, the CDR3 is TGTGCCAGCAGACGCCAGGGTGTTGAGCAGTTCTTC. Translated: CASRRQGVEQFF.

The genes are TRBV18 and TRBJ1-1; D is uncertain. CDR1 is KGHSH and CDR2 is LQKENI in the germline V gene. There are 15 residues in the CDR3. Trimming cost V 2 bases and J 1 base, with 11 bases left between them. CDR3 DNA sequence: TGTGCCAGCTCACCAGGGATGGGAGGGAACACTGAAGCTTTCTTT. It specifies CASSPGMGGNTEAFF.

J is TRBJ1-4 and V is TRBV3-1, with TRBD1 matching over 8 bases. V was pared by 1 base and J by 3 bases, with 7 bases of the junction left unmatched. The CDR3 length is 17 residues. Germline lookup yields CDR1 LGHDT and CDR2 YNNKEL (reference sequence). CDR3 protein: CASSQVGAGGPNEKLFF. The CDR3 nucleotides read TGTGCCAGCAGCCAAGTCGGGGCAGGGGGCCCTAATGAAAAACTGTTTTTT.

The chain combines TRBV29-1 with TRBJ2-5; TRBD1 agrees at 9 bases. Germline CDR1 and CDR2: SQVTM and ANQGSEA. With V trimmed by 6 bases and J by 4 bases, 3 bases remained unmatched. The CDR3 consists of 12 residues. CDR3 DNA sequence: TGCAGCGTAGACAGGGGGGTAGAGACCCAGTACTTC. The encoded protein is CSVDRGVETQYF.

This clonotype was recorded at least ten times. The chain employs TRBV14 and TRBJ2-7; no clear D gene. This CDR3 comprises 15 residues. The germline gives CDR1 SGHDN, CDR2 FVKESK. The V gene lost 0 bases and the J gene lost 2 bases, with 11 bases spanning the gap. The CDR3 loop reads CASSQEQKGTYEQYF. In DNA, the CDR3 is TGTGCCAGCAGCCAAGAGCAGAAAGGGACCTACGAGCAGTACTTC.

This clonotype was counted between two and nine times. The V and J genes are TRBV20-1 and TRBJ2-3; the match to TRBD2 covers 10 bases. Germline assignment: CDR1 DFQATT and CDR2 SNEGSKA (reference sequence). V lost 3 bases to trimming and J lost 7 bases; unmatched junction nucleotides: 7. CDR3 length: 14 amino acids. The CDR3 DNA is TGCAGTGCTAGGTCTAGCGGGAGTTTTTATACGCAGTATTTT. As protein: CSARSSGSFYTQYF.

This clonotype was observed a handful of times. The chain recombines TRBV19 with TRBJ2-6; D remains ambiguous. The CDR3 sequence is 14 residues long. Trimming cost V 7 bases and J 5 bases, with 12 bases left between them. The germline CDR1 and CDR2 sequences are LNHDA and SQIVND (reference sequence). CDR3 protein: CASTEELRANVLTF. The DNA for the CDR3 is TGTGCCAGTACAGAGGAATTAAGGGCCAACGTCCTGACTTTC.

In this sample, this clonotype turned up many times. The V and J genes are TRBV2 and TRBJ2-2, with D hard to call. CDR1 and CDR2 from the germline V gene are SNHLY and FYNNEI. This CDR3 contains 17 residues. The germline V and J ends were trimmed by 10 bases and 4 bases, with 25 bases remaining between them. This CDR3 reads CATKVYSENGATGELFF. CDR3 nucleotides: TGTGCCACCAAGGTCTATTCCGAGAATGGCGCCACCGGGGAGCTGTTTTTT.

This clonotype was seen only a few times. The CDR3 bases are TGCGCCAGCAGACCGGGGACAGGGTTCAACCGGCGCGATGAGCAGTTCTTC. Translated, it gives CASRPGTGFNRRDEQFF. The J gene is TRBJ2-1, the V gene TRBV5-1; 9 bases line up with TRBD1. Germline CDR1 is SGHRS and CDR2 is YFSETQ. This CDR3 comprises 17 residues. Trimming removed 5 bases from V and 8 bases from J; junction bases left unmatched: 17.

The J gene is TRBJ2-3, the V gene TRBV20-1; tentatively, D is TRBD2 (6 bases). Trimming left V 3 bases short and J 2 bases short, with 15 bases between. The CDR3 extends over 15 amino acids. Germline V gives CDR1 DFQATT, CDR2 SNEGSKA (reference sequence). This CDR3 is CSARDGTSLTDTQYF. The CDR3 DNA reads as TGCAGTGCTAGGGACGGGACTTCCCTCACAGATACGCAGTATTTT.

This clonotype was seen a few times. This chain joins TRBV20-1 and TRBJ2-2, with TRBD2 matching over 10 bases. Germline V gene lookup returns CDR1 DFQATT and CDR2 SNEGSKA (reference sequence). J gave up 2 bases and V 0 bases, and 9 bases lay outside the gene matches. This CDR3 comprises 18 residues. The CDR3 spells CSARDTHRTSGNTGELFF. The CDR3 coding sequence is TGCAGTGCTAGAGACACCCATCGGACTAGCGGAAACACCGGGGAGCTGTTTTTT.

This clonotype was counted a few times. The chain uses TRBV2 and TRBJ1-5, with 7 bases matching TRBD1. V was pared by 1 base and J by 2 bases, with 2 bases of the junction left unmatched. The CDR3 spans 15 residues. Germline V CDR1 and CDR2: SNHLY, FYNNEI. The CDR3: CASSEGTGGNQPQHF. The CDR3 coding sequence is TGTGCCAGCAGTGAAGGAACAGGGGGCAATCAGCCCCAGCATTTT.

This clonotype has just one count. The gene calls are TRBV29-1 and TRBJ1-1, with 7 positions matching TRBD1. CDR1 and CDR2 (germline): SQVTM, ANQGSEA. Trimming took 0 bases from V and 7 from J; bases not matched to a gene: 11. This CDR3 region has 15 residues. The CDR3 DNA follows: TGCAGCGTTGAAGACGGGCAGGGGGTCTTTGGTGAAGCTTTCTTT. Residues: CSVEDGQGVFGEAFF.

This clonotype has just a few counts. The rearrangement links TRBV6-6 to TRBJ1-1; no definite D call. Germline CDR1 MNHNY, CDR2 SVGAGI (reference sequence). V lost 4 bases to trimming and J lost 0 bases, with 6 bases between them. This CDR3 spans 13 amino acids. Here the CDR3 reads CASSSIMNTEAFF. The CDR3 DNA is TGTGCCAGCAGTTCCATTATGAACACTGAAGCTTTCTTT.

The chain has TRBV20-1 and TRBJ2-5; 9 bases align to TRBD2. The better agreement between TRBJ2-1 and the DNA end casts doubt on the J call. The CDR3 is made up of 14 amino acids. From germline, CDR1 is DFQATT and CDR2 SNEGSKA (reference sequence). The chain's CDR3 is CSARVSGRFDEQFF. The CDR3 DNA reads as TGCAGTGCTAGAGTTAGCGGGAGATTTGATGAGCAGTTCTTC.

This clonotype was observed at least ten times. The chain joins TRBV20-1 to TRBJ1-5; D is perhaps TRBD1 (6 bases). CDR3 length equals 15 residues. Germline V gives CDR1 DFQATT, CDR2 SNEGSKA (reference sequence). V gave up 6 bases and J gave up 7 bases, with 22 bases separating them. The CDR3 loop reads CSARRGGRTSQPQHF. The DNA for the CDR3 is TGCAGTGCCCGACGTGGGGGCCGTACTAGCCAGCCCCAGCATTTT.

The genes are TRBV20-1 and TRBJ2-5; 9 nucleotides match TRBD2. V gave up 0 bases and J gave up 5 bases; unmatched junction bases: 7. Germline-derived CDR1 and CDR2 are DFQATT and SNEGSKA (reference sequence). The CDR3 consists of 15 residues. The CDR3 here is CSARDPREGRETQYF. As DNA, the CDR3 is TGCAGTGCTAGAGATCCGCGGGAGGGCCGCGAGACCCAGTACTTC.

The rearrangement uses TRBV28 and TRBJ1-1; 11 positions match TRBD1. Per the germline V gene, CDR1 is MDHEN and CDR2 is SYDVKM. J lost 6 bases, V lost 6 bases, and 9 bases had no gene match. The CDR3 spans 15 residues. CDR3 residues: CASRPGQGAPPEAFF. CDR3 in DNA: TGTGCCAGCAGACCTGGACAGGGGGCTCCCCCTGAAGCTTTCTTT.

To note about this clonotype: A junction boundary mismatches the germline segment, possibly from a read error. The chain uses TRBV28 and TRBJ2-5; a weak D match, TRBD2 (5 bases). Germline V gene data show CDR1 as MDHEN and CDR2 as SYDVKM. This CDR3 contains 13 residues. The CDR3 loop is CAGRSGYQETQYF. The DNA of the CDR3 is TGTGCCGGCAGATCGGGGTATCAAGAGACCCAGTACTTC. Using reference TRBV28 and TRBJ2-5 for the parts outside the CDR3, the full variable domain is DVKVTQSSRYLVKRTGEKVFLECVQDMDHENMFWYRQDPGLGLRLIYFSYDVKMKEKGDIPEGYSVSREKKERFSLILESASTNQTSMYLCAGRSGYQETQYFGPGTRLLVL.

The chain uses TRBV5-1 and TRBJ2-2, with 10 positions matching TRBD1. J gave up 10 bases and V 2 bases, and 8 bases lay outside the gene matches. In germline, CDR1 is SGHRS, CDR2 YFSETQ. There are 15 residues in the CDR3. CDR3 sequence reads: CASSFGTGAPVELFF. The CDR3 nucleotides read TGCGCCAGCAGCTTTGGGACAGGGGCTCCCGTGGAGCTGTTTTTT.

This clonotype has a handful of counts. The gene calls are TRBV5-1 and TRBJ1-1, with 7 bases fitting TRBD1. The CDR3 extends over 15 amino acids. Germline V gives CDR1 SGHRS, CDR2 YFSETQ. The V segment lost 4 bases and the J segment 2 bases; nucleotides outside the gene matches: 8. The CDR3 nucleotides read TGCGCCAGCAGCCCCCCGGGACAGATAAACACTGAAGCTTTCTTT. Translating it yields CASSPPGQINTEAFF.

This clonotype has a handful of counts. The rearrangement links TRBV4-1 to TRBJ2-5; the D gene is possibly TRBD1 (5 bases). CDR1 and CDR2 from the germline V gene are MGHRA and YSYEKL. Trimming took off 3 bases at V and 3 bases at J, with 11 bases between the two ends. The CDR3 consists of 14 residues. The chain's CDR3 is CASSQGLLEETQYF. The CDR3 DNA follows: TGCGCCAGCAGCCAGGGGCTGTTAGAAGAGACCCAGTACTTC.

This clonotype has just a few counts. The V gene is TRBV5-1, the J gene TRBJ2-1; no reliable D call. The CDR3 is 15 amino acids. The V gene lost 0 bases and the J gene lost 3 bases, with 10 bases spanning the gap. The germline V gene encodes CDR1 SGHRS and CDR2 YFSETQ. CDR3 coding DNA: TGCGCCAGCAGCTTGGGCGATGGGGTCTACAATGAGCAGTTCTTC. Its translation: CASSLGDGVYNEQFF. Supplemented by reference TRBV5-1 and TRBJ2-1, the full variable domain reads KAGVTQTPRYLIKTRGQQVTLSCSPISGHRSVSWYQQTPGQGLQFLFEYFSETQRNKGNFPGRFSGRQFSNSRSEMNVSTLELGDSALYLCASSLGDGVYNEQFFGPGTRLTVL.

This chain uses TRBV9 with TRBJ2-1, with D perhaps given as TRBD1 or TRBD2 (5 bases each). This CDR3 region has 16 residues. V lost 4 bases and J 2 bases, leaving 16 bases between the germline ends. Germline V CDR1 and CDR2: SGDLS, YYNGEE. The CDR3 sequence is CASSPYTGDAYNEQFF. CDR3 sequence (DNA): TGTGCCAGCAGCCCGTACACCGGGGACGCCTACAATGAGCAGTTCTTC. Drawing the rest from reference TRBV9 and TRBJ2-1, the complete variable domain is DSGVTQTPKHLITATGQRVTLRCSPRSGDLSVYWYQQSLDQGLQFLIQYYNGEERAKGNILERFSAQQFPDLHSELNLSSLELGDSALYFCASSPYTGDAYNEQFFGPGTRLTVL.